The 21 T cell receptor beta chains below all came from one sample that was sequenced in a study of cytomegalovirus exposure and HLA in healthy donors. Use of 60 Vbeta and 13 Jbeta primers characterized the PCR. The method was immunoSEQ multiplex PCR; TCRdb's version includes in-frame clones alone and lacks a portion of them. Counted here are roughly 100,000 clones, 12% occurring once; the ten biggest clones make up roughly a sixth. The sequenced sample consisted of PBMCs. The receptors derive from a man aged 40-49 years in good health and CMV-seropositive.

V and J are TRBV15 and TRBJ2-7; perhaps TRBD1 as D (5 bases). The CDR3 loop spans 13 amino acids. CDR1 is LNHNV and CDR2 is YYDKDF in the germline V gene (reference sequence). Trimming shortened V by 0 bases and J by 4 bases, and 7 bases separated the two germline ends. CDR3 loop: CATSRDQGYEQYF. CDR3 coding DNA: TGTGCCACCAGCAGAGATCAGGGTTACGAGCAGTACTTC.

The rearrangement joins TRBV15 to TRBJ2-5; tentative D call: TRBD1 (6 bases). V lost 5 bases, J lost 1 base, and 20 bases lay in between. Germline values: CDR1 LNHNV, CDR2 YYDKDF (reference sequence). The CDR3 sequence is 17 residues long. CDR3 sequence: CATSSPAGDGGQETQYF. The CDR3 DNA is TGTGCCACCAGCTCACCCGCAGGGGATGGGGGCCAAGAGACCCAGTACTTC.

This clone was observed a handful of times. This chain links TRBV27 with TRBJ1-5; 10 bases agree with TRBD1. J lost 5 bases, V lost 5 bases, and 3 bases had no gene match. Germline-derived CDR1 and CDR2 are MNHEY and SMNVEV (reference sequence). This CDR3 spans 14 amino acids. CDR3 sequence (DNA): TGTGCCAGCAGTCCGGGACAGGGGTATCAGCCCCAGCATTTT. Protein product: CASSPGQGYQPQHF.

This sequence joins TRBV27 and TRBJ1-2, with TRBD1 matching over 7 bases. There are 13 residues in the CDR3. Germline CDR1 reads MNHEY; CDR2 reads SMNVEV (reference sequence). V lost 5 bases and J lost 4; bases outside the gene matches: 4. CDR3: CASSRQGRYGYTF. CDR3 sequence (DNA): TGTGCCAGCAGTAGACAGGGTCGCTATGGCTACACCTTC.

This clone turned up a few times. This sequence joins TRBV9 and TRBJ1-2; D gene uncertain. CDR1 is SGDLS and CDR2 is YYNGEE in the germline V gene. Trimming removed 0 bases from V and 3 bases from J, with 6 bases in between. The CDR3 contains 13 residues. CDR3 protein: CASSVARDYGYTF. The CDR3 DNA reads TGTGCCAGCAGCGTAGCGAGGGACTATGGCTACACCTTC.

This clone was found a few times. The chain employs TRBV5-4 and TRBJ2-1; D is undetermined. Germline CDR1 SGHNT, CDR2 YYREEE (reference sequence). The CDR3 covers 13 residues. The germline V and J ends were trimmed by 0 bases and 6 bases, with 7 bases remaining between them. CDR3 DNA sequence: TGTGCCAGCAGCTTGGGGGCAGTCAATGAGCAGTTCTTC. Translation: CASSLGAVNEQFF.

This clone has more than one count but fewer than ten. The chain couples TRBV30 to TRBJ1-1; 7 bases fit TRBD1. Germline V gives CDR1 GTSNPN, CDR2 SVGIG (reference sequence). The CDR3 is 14 residues long. The J segment lost 5 bases and the V segment lost 5 bases, leaving 11 bases of the junction unmatched. CDR3 sequence reads: CAWGAKGALTEAFF. DNA of the CDR3: TGTGCCTGGGGGGCAAAGGGGGCACTGACTGAAGCTTTCTTT.

There are a few counts of this clone. The V call is TRBV7-3, the J call TRBJ2-6; TRBD2 might be the D (5 bases). The CDR3 spans 15 residues. Germline V CDR1 and CDR2: SGHTA, FQGTGA. Trimming shortened V by 5 bases and J by 0 bases, and 8 bases separated the two germline ends. The CDR3 spells CASSPGNSGANVLTF. Written as DNA, the CDR3 is TGTGCCAGCAGCCCCGGGAACTCTGGGGCCAACGTCCTGACTTTC.

The rearrangement uses TRBV15 and TRBJ1-2; the D gene is possibly TRBD1 (6 bases). V was cut by 0 bases and J by 5 bases, with 13 bases left in between. The length of the CDR3 is 15 residues. Germline V gene sequence: CDR1 LNHNV, CDR2 YYDKDF (reference sequence). The CDR3 DNA follows: TGTGCCACCAGCAGAGACGATACAGGGCCGTATGGCTACACCTTC. This encodes CATSRDDTGPYGYTF.

The V call is TRBV30, the J call TRBJ2-2, with 8 nucleotides matching TRBD1. Germline trimming cut 3 bases from V and 1 base from J; bases unmatched to any gene: 4. Germline-derived CDR1 and CDR2 are GTSNPN and SVGIG (reference sequence). The CDR3 has 15 amino acids. The CDR3 here is CAWRSGTGNTGELFF. CDR3 bases: TGTGCCTGGAGGTCCGGGACAGGGAACACCGGGGAGCTGTTTTTT.

V is TRBV6-6 and J is TRBJ1-4; TRBD1 matches 11 bases. Germline CDR1 and CDR2: MNHNY and SVGAGI (reference sequence). V lost 7 bases to trimming and J lost 3 bases; unmatched junction nucleotides: 4. This CDR3 comprises 15 residues. The CDR3 spells CASNSGQGANEKLFF. The CDR3 DNA reads TGTGCCAGCAATTCGGGACAGGGGGCTAATGAAAAACTGTTTTTT.

To note about this clone: Other DNA sequences in the sample encode the same CDR3. The chain couples TRBV5-1 to TRBJ1-2, with no clear D. V was pared by 0 bases and J by 4 bases, with 13 bases between. This CDR3 spans 15 amino acids. Germline values: CDR1 SGHRS, CDR2 YFSETQ. CDR3 nucleotides: TGCGCCAGCAGCTTGGGCGGAGAGATCAGCTATGGCTACACCTTC. Translated: CASSLGGEISYGYTF.

In its sample, this clone was seen a few times. The J gene is TRBJ2-5, the V gene TRBV19, with D tentatively TRBD2 (6 bases). V was pared by 7 bases and J by 2 bases, with 14 bases between. The CDR3 spans 14 residues. Germline loops: CDR1 LNHDA, CDR2 SQIVND (reference sequence). CDR3 nucleotides: TGTGCCAGTAAAGAGAGCGGGCCTCAAGAGACCCAGTACTTC. Encoded protein: CASKESGPQETQYF.

The chain couples TRBV5-1 to TRBJ2-1; 12 bases are shared with TRBD2. The CDR3 extends over 17 amino acids. CDR1 SGHRS and CDR2 YFSETQ come from the germline V gene. V gave up 4 bases and J gave up 2 bases; unmatched junction bases: 7. The CDR3 sequence is CASSQRTSGMAYNEQFF. CDR3 sequence (DNA): TGCGCCAGCAGCCAGAGGACTAGCGGGATGGCCTACAATGAGCAGTTCTTC.

V usage is TRBV7-9 and J usage is TRBJ2-3, with D uncertain. The CDR3 spans 14 residues. Trimming cost V 1 base and J 2 bases, with 7 bases left between them. Germline values: CDR1 SEHNR, CDR2 FQNEAQ (reference sequence). This chain's CDR3 is CASSLGSYTDTQYF. For the CDR3, the DNA is TGTGCCAGCAGCTTAGGTAGTTACACAGATACGCAGTATTTT.

The J gene is TRBJ2-1, the V gene TRBV11-1; TRBD2 might be the D (6 bases). Germline loops: CDR1 SGHAT, CDR2 FQDESV (reference sequence). With 5 bases removed from V and 4 bases from J, the gap between germline ends came to 18 bases. The CDR3 consists of 16 residues. CDR3 protein: CASSRGRRGSYNEQFF. In DNA form, the CDR3 reads TGTGCCAGCAGCCGCGGGCGGAGGGGAAGTTACAATGAGCAGTTCTTC.

This chain joins TRBV6-1 and TRBJ1-1; possible D gene TRBD1, 6 bases. Germline V gene sequence: CDR1 MNHNS, CDR2 SASEGT. The ends were cut back, 1 base at V and 1 base at J, with 10 bases in the middle. This CDR3 is 15 amino acids long. CDR3 nucleotide sequence: TGTGCCAGCAGTGAAGAGGGACAACCGAACACTGAAGCTTTCTTT. It codes for CASSEEGQPNTEAFF.

This clone was counted a few times. The CDR3 region is CASSGVSKNGSHSGANVLTF. For the CDR3, the DNA is TGTGCCAGCAGCGGGGTATCGAAAAACGGGAGCCACTCTGGGGCCAACGTCCTGACTTTC. The J gene is TRBJ2-6, the V gene TRBV5-4; D possibly corresponds to TRBD2 (6 bases). V was pared by 4 bases and J by 0 bases, with 23 bases between. Germline CDR1 SGHNT, CDR2 YYREEE (reference sequence). The CDR3 has 20 amino acids.

Only a few counts were recorded for this clone. The chain employs TRBV5-4 and TRBJ2-3; 7 positions match TRBD2. Trimming at V came to 0 bases and at J to 1 base, leaving 8 bases not matched to a gene. Looked up from germline, CDR1 is SGHNT and CDR2 is YYREEE (reference sequence). CDR3 size: 17 residues. This chain's CDR3 is CASSLGPAGRGTDTQYF. The CDR3 nucleotides read TGTGCCAGCAGCTTGGGTCCGGCAGGGAGGGGCACAGATACGCAGTATTTT.

There are many counts of this clone. V is TRBV4-2 and J is TRBJ2-3, with 7 nucleotides matching TRBD1. V shed 1 base and J 2 bases; nucleotides not matched to a gene: 3. Germline V gene lookup returns CDR1 LGHNA and CDR2 YNFKEQ. The CDR3 has 15 amino acids. The CDR3 loop reads CASSQGGQVTDTQYF. The CDR3 DNA sequence: TGTGCCAGCAGCCAAGGAGGACAGGTCACAGATACGCAGTATTTT.

This clone has a handful of counts. The V call is TRBV5-5, the J call TRBJ2-7; a possible D gene is TRBD1 (6 bases). V lost 4 bases to trimming and J lost 0 bases, with 11 bases between them. Germline CDR1 is SGHKS and CDR2 is YYEKEE (reference sequence). The CDR3 has 14 amino acids. The CDR3 loop is CASSRPTGSYEQYF. DNA for the CDR3: TGTGCCAGCAGCAGACCGACAGGCTCCTACGAGCAGTACTTC.